This is a list of T cell receptor beta chains from one sample in a study of CD8 T cells in ankylosing spondylitis. TCRdb fed the 5' RACE reads into MiXCR, producing one record per CDR3 protein. The table includes under 170,000 distinct CDR3 sequences, around 42% detected once. The sequencing input was synovial fluid, either unsorted or a sorted T cell fraction (not recorded which). All receptors derive from a male donor with ankylosing spondylitis. Both conserved end residues are part of each CDR3. D genes are given only for firm matches. Clone size appears in some rows only: once, few, many, or a class for an expanded clone.

length	J	D	V	size	DNA	CDR3
17	TRBJ1-2	TRBD1	TRBV15	.	TGTGCCACCAGCAGCAAGACAGGGGTGTTTGGTGACTATGGCTACACCTTC	CATSSKTGVFGDYGYTF
16	TRBJ1-2	TRBD1	TRBV25-1	.	TGTGCCAGCAGTGGGGACAGGGGGTTTCTCAACTATGGCTACACCTTC	CASSGDRGFLNYGYTF
14	TRBJ2-2	TRBD1	TRBV6-2/TRBV6-3	once	TGTGCCAGCCGGTCTGGACAGGCTACCGGGGAGCTGTTTTTT	CASRSGQATGELFF
13	TRBJ1-3	.	TRBV5-1	.	TGCGCCAGCAGCTTGGGATGGGGAAACACCATATATTTT	CASSLGWGNTIYF
15	TRBJ2-2	TRBD1	TRBV7-3	.	TGTGCCAGCAGCTCCACAGGGGGGTCGACCGGGGAGCTGTTTTTT	CASSSTGGSTGELFF
13	TRBJ2-1	.	TRBV6-5	.	TGTGCCAGCAGCTTACCGGGTTACAATGAGCAGTTCTTC	CASSLPGYNEQFF
20	TRBJ2-7	TRBD2	TRBV15	.	TGTGCCACCAGCACTGGGGACGGGACTAGCGGGACCCAAGCTTACTACGAGCAGTACTTC	CATSTGDGTSGTQAYYEQYF
14	TRBJ2-7	.	TRBV28	.	TGTGCCACCTCCTTCGGGGAGTCCTCCTACGAGCAGTACTTC	CATSFGESSYEQYF
17	TRBJ2-3	TRBD2	TRBV6-4	.	TGTGCCAGCAGTGCCCCTCGACTAGCGGAAAGCACAGATACGCAGTATTTT	CASSAPRLAESTDTQYF
16	TRBJ2-1	TRBD2	TRBV5-1	.	TGCGCCAGCAGCTCACGGCGGGGGAGCTCCTACAATGAGCAGTTCTTC	CASSSRRGSSYNEQFF
15	TRBJ2-2	TRBD2	TRBV6-1	few	TGTGCCAGCAGTGATGGGGGACTAGTAGCCGGGGAGCTGTTTTTT	CASSDGGLVAGELFF
12	TRBJ1-4	.	TRBV18	.	TGTGCCAGCTCAATGGGCCGCGAAAAACTGTTTTTT	CASSMGREKLFF
13	TRBJ2-3	TRBD2	TRBV7-2	many	TGTGCCAGCCGGACTAGCGGGGGGGCGAGGCAGTATTTT	CASRTSGGARQYF
14	TRBJ2-7	.	TRBV12-3/TRBV12-4	once	TGTGCCAGCAGCAGGGACACCGGCTCCTACGAGCAGTACTTC	CASSRDTGSYEQYF